Listed below are T cell receptor beta chains from one sample, sequenced in a study of blood T cell repertoires in COVID-19. The repertoire was sequenced with immunoSEQ multiplex PCR; TCRdb's copy has only in-frame clones and lacks some. Seen here are about 300,000 clones, more than 75% observed once, and the top ten hold about 2.7%. Source material: PBMCs or T cells enriched from blood (not recorded which). The receptors originated from a woman younger than 35 who had recovered from COVID-19. CDR3s include the opening cysteine and the closing phenylalanine or tryptophan. Fields, in order: CDR3 length, J gene, clone size, V gene, D gene, CDR3 protein, CDR3 DNA. The D gene is left open where the match is weak. Clone size is stated in some rows and not others, as once, few, many or a class when expanded.

cdr3_length: 19
j_call: TRBJ2-7
clone_size: -
v_call: TRBV10-3
d_call: TRBD2
cdr3_aa: CAISEPTRTSGAPNYEQYF
cdr3_nt: TGTGCCATCAGTGAGCCCACCCGGACTAGCGGGGCTCCTAATTACGAGCAGTACTTC

cdr3_length: 18
j_call: TRBJ2-5
clone_size: once
v_call: TRBV28
d_call: TRBD2
cdr3_aa: CASSLSPPSGEYQETQYF
cdr3_nt: TGTGCCAGCAGTTTATCCCCTCCTAGCGGGGAGTACCAAGAGACCCAGTACTTC

cdr3_length: 16
j_call: TRBJ1-5
clone_size: -
v_call: TRBV23-1
d_call: TRBD1
cdr3_aa: CASANLTGEKDQPQHF
cdr3_nt: TGCGCCAGCGCGAACCTGACAGGGGAGAAAGATCAGCCCCAGCATTTT

cdr3_length: 14
j_call: TRBJ2-5
clone_size: -
v_call: TRBV13
d_call: TRBD2
cdr3_aa: CASSLAGTSETQYF
cdr3_nt: TGTGCCAGCAGCCTCGCCGGGACTAGCGAGACCCAGTACTTC

cdr3_length: 13
j_call: TRBJ2-1
clone_size: few
v_call: TRBV6-6
d_call: -
cdr3_aa: CASSLPTPNEQFF
cdr3_nt: TGTGCCAGCAGTCTACCGACTCCGAATGAGCAGTTCTTC

cdr3_length: 18
j_call: TRBJ2-5
clone_size: -
v_call: TRBV4-2
d_call: TRBD2
cdr3_aa: CASNRALAGGELQETQYF
cdr3_nt: TGTGCCAGCAACCGAGCACTAGCGGGGGGGGAATTACAAGAGACCCAGTACTTC

cdr3_length: 16
j_call: TRBJ1-5
clone_size: -
v_call: TRBV7-6
d_call: -
cdr3_aa: CASSQVPGLVNQPQHF
cdr3_nt: TGTGCCAGCAGCCAGGTGCCAGGGCTGGTCAATCAGCCCCAGCATTTT

cdr3_length: 15
j_call: TRBJ2-1
clone_size: -
v_call: TRBV3-1/TRBV3-2
d_call: TRBD2
cdr3_aa: CASSRRLAGAGEQFF
cdr3_nt: TGTGCCAGCAGCCGCAGACTAGCGGGAGCCGGTGAGCAGTTCTTC

cdr3_length: 14
j_call: TRBJ1-1
clone_size: -
v_call: TRBV6-5
d_call: -
cdr3_aa: CASRTLGADTEAFF
cdr3_nt: TGTGCCAGCAGGACCCTTGGGGCCGACACTGAAGCTTTCTTT

cdr3_length: 15
j_call: TRBJ2-1
clone_size: few
v_call: TRBV11-3
d_call: -
cdr3_aa: CASSLEWRARNEQFF
cdr3_nt: TGTGCCAGCAGCTTAGAGTGGAGGGCACGGAATGAGCAGTTCTTC

cdr3_length: 14
j_call: TRBJ1-6
clone_size: -
v_call: TRBV7-2
d_call: -
cdr3_aa: CASEKRGYNSPLHF
cdr3_nt: TGTGCCAGTGAGAAAAGGGGGTATAATTCACCCCTCCACTTT

cdr3_length: 17
j_call: TRBJ2-1
clone_size: -
v_call: TRBV4-1
d_call: TRBD2
cdr3_aa: CASSQGLAGMSYNEQFF
cdr3_nt: TGCGCCAGCAGCCAAGGGTTAGCGGGAATGTCCTACAATGAGCAGTTCTTC

cdr3_length: 14
j_call: TRBJ1-5
clone_size: -
v_call: TRBV27
d_call: -
cdr3_aa: CASSVGRTSRTQHF
cdr3_nt: TGTGCCAGCAGTGTCGGACGGACTAGCAGGACCCAGCATTTT

cdr3_length: 17
j_call: TRBJ1-6
clone_size: -
v_call: TRBV4-2
d_call: -
cdr3_aa: CASSQGVRQENNSPLHF
cdr3_nt: TGTGCCAGCAGCCAGGGGGTCCGACAGGAGAATAATTCACCCCTCCACTTT

cdr3_length: 16
j_call: TRBJ2-7
clone_size: -
v_call: TRBV23-1
d_call: -
cdr3_aa: CASSQFPARVYHEQYF
cdr3_nt: TGCGCCAGCAGTCAATTCCCCGCCAGGGTTTACCACGAGCAGTACTTC

cdr3_length: 14
j_call: TRBJ1-4
clone_size: -
v_call: TRBV6-5
d_call: TRBD1
cdr3_aa: CASRGAGGDEKLFF
cdr3_nt: TGTGCCAGCAGGGGGGCAGGGGGCGACGAAAAACTGTTTTTT

cdr3_length: 17
j_call: TRBJ1-1
clone_size: -
v_call: TRBV28
d_call: -
cdr3_aa: CASRPFGGGTAYTEAFF
cdr3_nt: TGTGCCAGCAGGCCCTTCGGGGGAGGGACGGCTTACACTGAAGCTTTCTTT

cdr3_length: 17
j_call: TRBJ2-2
clone_size: few
v_call: TRBV4-3
d_call: TRBD2
cdr3_aa: CASSQGNSGGAVGELFF
cdr3_nt: TGCGCCAGCAGCCAAGGAAATAGCGGGGGGGCAGTCGGGGAGCTGTTTTTT

cdr3_length: 16
j_call: TRBJ2-7
clone_size: -
v_call: TRBV7-9
d_call: TRBD2
cdr3_aa: CASSPGLAGGMYEQYF
cdr3_nt: TGTGCCAGCAGCCCCGGACTAGCGGGGGGGATGTACGAGCAGTACTTC

cdr3_length: 13
j_call: TRBJ1-5
clone_size: -
v_call: TRBV30
d_call: -
cdr3_aa: CAWSVGDSQPQHF
cdr3_nt: TGTGCCTGGAGTGTCGGGGACTCTCAGCCCCAGCATTTT

cdr3_length: 16
j_call: TRBJ1-1
clone_size: -
v_call: TRBV24-1
d_call: -
cdr3_aa: CATSETGAPLNTEAFF
cdr3_nt: TGTGCCACCAGTGAGACAGGCGCGCCCTTGAACACTGAAGCTTTCTTT

cdr3_length: 18
j_call: TRBJ2-4
clone_size: -
v_call: TRBV6-2/TRBV6-3
d_call: -
cdr3_aa: CASSSSGAFGRAKNIQYF
cdr3_nt: TGTGCCAGCAGTTCCTCGGGAGCATTTGGGAGAGCCAAAAACATTCAGTACTTC

cdr3_length: 12
j_call: TRBJ1-2
clone_size: once
v_call: TRBV15
d_call: -
cdr3_aa: CATSTLNYGYTF
cdr3_nt: TGTGCCACCAGCACCCTAAACTATGGCTACACCTTC

cdr3_length: 18
j_call: TRBJ2-2
clone_size: -
v_call: TRBV9
d_call: -
cdr3_aa: CASSVRPGSSWVAGELFF
cdr3_nt: TGTGCCAGCAGCGTGAGGCCCGGGTCCAGCTGGGTAGCCGGGGAGCTGTTTTTT

cdr3_length: 14
j_call: TRBJ1-6
clone_size: -
v_call: TRBV28
d_call: -
cdr3_aa: CASSLRHVLSPLHF
cdr3_nt: TGTGCCAGCAGTTTGCGGCACGTACTTTCACCCCTCCACTTT